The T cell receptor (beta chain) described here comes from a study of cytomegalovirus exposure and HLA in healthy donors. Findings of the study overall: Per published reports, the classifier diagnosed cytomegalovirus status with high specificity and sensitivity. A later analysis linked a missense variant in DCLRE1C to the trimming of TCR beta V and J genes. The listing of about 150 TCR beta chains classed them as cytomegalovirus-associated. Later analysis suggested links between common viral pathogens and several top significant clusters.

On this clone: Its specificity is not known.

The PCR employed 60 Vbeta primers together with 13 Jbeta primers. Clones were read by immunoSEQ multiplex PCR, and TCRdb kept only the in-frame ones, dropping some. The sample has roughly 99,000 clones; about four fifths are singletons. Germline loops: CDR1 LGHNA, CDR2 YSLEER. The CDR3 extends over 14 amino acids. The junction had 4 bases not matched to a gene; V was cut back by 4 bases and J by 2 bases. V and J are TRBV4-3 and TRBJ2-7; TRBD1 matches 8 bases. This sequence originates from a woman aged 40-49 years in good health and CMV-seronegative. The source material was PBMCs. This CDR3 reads CASSLSTGAYEQYF. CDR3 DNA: TGCGCCAGCAGCCTGTCGACAGGGGCCTACGAGCAGTACTTC.